Listed below are T cell receptor beta chains from one sample, sequenced in a study of shared clonotypes between healthy human individuals. Here immunoSEQ multiplex PCR was the method, and the copy in TCRdb shows in-frame clones only, minus some. The table has about 100,000 clones, about 70% seen once. Sequencing was carried out using memory CD8+ T cells sorted from blood. The origin of the receptors is a woman younger than 45 in good health. Both conserved end residues are part of each CDR3. The order of the fields is D gene, clone size, J gene, V gene, CDR3 DNA, CDR3 protein. A D gene is named only where the DNA matches it firmly. The size of a clone is reported for some rows only, either as once, few or many, or as a class for expanded clones.

- - TRBJ2-2 TRBV28 TGTGCCAGCAGTTTATCAACCACCGGGGAGCTGTTTTTT CASSLSTTGELFF
TRBD1 once TRBJ2-7 TRBV14 TGTGCCAGCAGCCAGGACAGGGGAATACACGAGCAGTACTTC CASSQDRGIHEQYF
- - TRBJ2-5 TRBV5-1 TGCGCCAGCAGCCCGGAAGGGGAGACCCAGTACTTC CASSPEGETQYF
- - TRBJ1-2 TRBV2 TGTGCCAGCAGGACGGGCAGGGCGGACGGCTTCTATGGCTACACCTTC CASRTGRADGFYGYTF
TRBD2 many TRBJ2-2 TRBV11-2 TGTGCCAGCAGCTTGGGGACGGGCGGGAGAAAGGGCGGGGAGCTGTTTTTT CASSLGTGGRKGGELFF
- - TRBJ1-3 TRBV6-5 TGTGCCAGCAGTTACAAATTAGGGCCCGGAAACACCATATATTTT CASSYKLGPGNTIYF
TRBD2 - TRBJ2-1 TRBV9 TGTGCCAGCAGCTTAGCGGGAGGGGTGTACAATGAGCAGTTCTTC CASSLAGGVYNEQFF
- once TRBJ2-7 TRBV28 TGTGCCAGCAGTTCCGGACCGTATACCTACGAGCAGTACTTC CASSSGPYTYEQYF
TRBD2 - TRBJ2-3 TRBV4-2 TGTGCCAGCAGCCCTAGCGGGTACGGCACAGATACGCAGTATTTT CASSPSGYGTDTQYF
TRBD1 - TRBJ1-1 TRBV30 TGTGCCTGGAGCGTCGGACAGGGGAACACTGAAGCTTTCTTT CAWSVGQGNTEAFF
TRBD2 - TRBJ2-1 TRBV6-4 TGTGCCAGCAGTGACAAAGCGGGAGTTCCGTATGAGCAGTTCTTC CASSDKAGVPYEQFF
- - TRBJ1-5 TRBV4-1 TGCGCCAGCAGCCAAGGTTGGAGACAGCCCCAGCATTTT CASSQGWRQPQHF
TRBD1 - TRBJ2-7 TRBV11-2 TGTGCCAGCAGCTTAGATGGATCCGGGACAGGGTTTCACGAGCAGTACTTC CASSLDGSGTGFHEQYF
- once TRBJ2-1 TRBV27 TGTGCCACCCACCTCGGGGGTAATGGCAATGAGCAGTTCTTC CATHLGGNGNEQFF
- - TRBJ2-1 TRBV7-8 TGTGCCAGCAGCTTAGTCTGGGGGACTCCAGACTACAATGAGCAGTTCTTC CASSLVWGTPDYNEQFF
- - TRBJ1-2 TRBV6-6 TGTGCCAGCAGAAGTGACAGAGATAGTCATGGCTACACCTTC CASRSDRDSHGYTF
TRBD2 - TRBJ2-3 TRBV19 TGTGCCAGTAGTATCAGCGGGGGTCTCACAGATACGCAGTATTTT CASSISGGLTDTQYF
- - TRBJ1-5 TRBV4-2 TGTGCCAGCAGCCAAGTATATGGGGATAGCAATCAGCCCCAGCATTTT CASSQVYGDSNQPQHF
- - TRBJ2-5 TRBV25-1 TGTGCCAGCAGTCAGGGTCAAGAGACCCAGTACTTC CASSQGQETQYF
TRBD1 - TRBJ1-1 TRBV18 TGTGCCAGCTCACCAAACAGGGGAGGGACTGAAGCTTTCTTT CASSPNRGGTEAFF
- - TRBJ2-7 TRBV9 TGTGCCAGCAGCGTCGAGGGTTGGGACGAGCAGTACTTC CASSVEGWDEQYF
- - TRBJ1-5 TRBV6-5 TGTGCCAGCAGTGTCGCGGACGCGAATCAGCCCCAGCATTTT CASSVADANQPQHF
TRBD1 - TRBJ1-4 TRBV7-9 TGTGCCAGCAGCTTAGAGCAGGGGGCGTATGAAAAACTGTTTTTT CASSLEQGAYEKLFF
TRBD1 - TRBJ2-5 TRBV12-5 TGTGCTAGTGGTTTGGCTCTAACCGGGACAGGGTTTGAAGAGACCCAGTACTTC CASGLALTGTGFEETQYF
- few TRBJ2-7 TRBV6-6 TGTGCCAGCAGTTACTACCGAAAGGGGATCGACGAGCAGTACTTC CASSYYRKGIDEQYF
- once TRBJ2-2 TRBV28 TGTGCCAGCAGCCTCGACACCGGGGAGCTGTTTTTT CASSLDTGELFF
- - TRBJ2-1 TRBV7-8 TGTGCCAGCAGCTTATCCCTGAGCGTAAGAGTGGGTGAGCAGTTCTTC CASSLSLSVRVGEQFF
- few TRBJ1-3 TRBV2 TGTGCCAGCAGTGAAAGTAGCTCTGGAAACACCATATATTTT CASSESSSGNTIYF
- few TRBJ2-2 TRBV7-9 TGTGCCAGCAGCTTAGTCCAGCGAGGATCGAACACCGGGGAGCTGTTTTTT CASSLVQRGSNTGELFF
TRBD2 - TRBJ2-7 TRBV28 TGTGCCAGCACCACCGGGACTAGCGGGCTCTACGAGCAGTACTTC CASTTGTSGLYEQYF
- - TRBJ1-4 TRBV27 TGTGCCAGCAGACACACAGGGACCCCTGAAAAACTGTTTTTT CASRHTGTPEKLFF
TRBD2 few TRBJ2-1 TRBV7-8 TGTGCCAGCAGTAATGTAGCGGGAGGAGAGGATGAGCAGTTCTTC CASSNVAGGEDEQFF
- few TRBJ2-5 TRBV28 TGTGCCAGCAGTTTACAACAAGAGACCCAGTACTTC CASSLQQETQYF
- - TRBJ2-5 TRBV7-9 TGTGCCAGCAGACTCCGGGACGGCCAAGAGACCCAGTACTTC CASRLRDGQETQYF
- - TRBJ1-1 TRBV6-1 TGTGCCAGCAGTGAGGGCTGGGAAGGGAGCACTGAAGCTTTCTTT CASSEGWEGSTEAFF
- - TRBJ1-1 TRBV27 TGTGCCAGCAGCGACCTTTTAAACACTGAAGCTTTCTTT CASSDLLNTEAFF
- - TRBJ2-7 TRBV12-2 TGTGCAAGTCACAAAACTAGCGCGTTTGACTCCTACGAGCAGTACTTC CASHKTSAFDSYEQYF
- - TRBJ1-1 TRBV28 TGTGCCAGCAGTCCCCAAGGTGTCGCGGAAGCTTTCTTT CASSPQGVAEAFF
TRBD1 - TRBJ2-2 TRBV5-1 TGCGCCAGCAGCCCAGGTCCAGGGACAGGGGGATACGGGGAGCTGTTTTTT CASSPGPGTGGYGELFF
TRBD1 medium-sized TRBJ1-1 TRBV6-4 TGTGCCAGCAGTGACAGGGGGCACACTGAAGCTTTCTTT CASSDRGHTEAFF
- few TRBJ2-1 TRBV11-2 TGTGCCAGCAGCTTGGGTGAGCAGTTCTTC CASSLGEQFF
TRBD2 many TRBJ2-2 TRBV5-1 TGCGCCAGCAGCTTGTGGCTAGCGGGAGGGCCCTCGAACACCGGGGAGCTGTTTTTT CASSLWLAGGPSNTGELFF
- - TRBJ2-7 TRBV19 TGTGCCAGTAGTATGGTTGGGGAATCCTACGAGCAGTACTTC CASSMVGESYEQYF
- - TRBJ2-7 TRBV18 TGTGCCAGCTCACCACGTTACACGGACTACGAGCAGTACTTC CASSPRYTDYEQYF
- - TRBJ2-5 TRBV27 TGTGCCAGCGGAAGCGGGCCTAGGGAGACCCAGTACTTC CASGSGPRETQYF
TRBD1 - TRBJ1-2 TRBV27 TGTGCCAGCAGTTCTACAGGGGACGGCTACACCTTC CASSSTGDGYTF
- - TRBJ2-7 TRBV30 TGTGCCTGGAGGGGCGGGACCTACTACGAGCAGTACTTC CAWRGGTYYEQYF
- many TRBJ2-3 TRBV27 TGTGCCAGCAGTTTGATTGGATCCGATACGCAGTATTTT CASSLIGSDTQYF
- few TRBJ1-3 TRBV7-9 TGTGCCAGCAGCTTCGGAGGGGAGGCCACCATATATTTT CASSFGGEATIYF